This T cell receptor (beta chain) was sequenced for a study of T-cell reconstitution after alpha-beta-depleted transplantation in children. Whole-study findings and limits: A year post-transplant, T-cell counts and diversity derived mostly from newly produced T cells. At around two months after transplant, the alpha-beta T cells were reportedly derived from several hundred expanded clones that came from non-depleted graft cells.

The table lists this clonotype with a few counts. The antigen is undetermined. Researchers prepared the TCRbeta library using unique molecular identifiers, the study reports. Each CDR3 protein is one row after TCRdb ran MiXCR on the PCR reads. Of about 600,000 distinct CDR3 sequences listed, 23% were seen once; the top ten hold roughly an eighth. V lost 7 bases and J 6 bases, leaving 10 bases between the germline ends. Germline CDR1 is MNHNY and CDR2 is SVGAGI (reference sequence). The CDR3 has 12 residues. The V call is TRBV6-6, the J call TRBJ2-1; D not certain. This specimen was PBMCs, mostly from graft donor cells, taken 360 days after TCRalphabeta/CD19-depleted stem cell transplant. The TCR was taken from a boy under three years old who had a stem cell transplant for acute myeloid leukemia, so the T cells may come from the graft donor. CDR3 nucleotide sequence: TGTGCCAGCAACTCCCCCCTCAATGAGCAGTTCTTC. Encoded protein: CASNSPLNEQFF.